A selection of T cell receptor beta chains follows, all from one sample in a study of response to subunit inactivated influenza vaccine. Via MiXCR, TCRdb re-called the RT-PCR reads, giving one row per CDR3 protein. The sample carries hundreds of thousands of distinct CDR3 sequences, approximately 15% recorded once. Sequencing was performed on PBMCs from blood, taken around two weeks before vaccination. These receptor sequences come from a man in his forties or fifties who received an inactivated influenza vaccine. Both conserved end residues are part of each CDR3. The D gene is left open where the match is weak. Not all rows give a size; the values are once, few, many and, for expanded clones, a class.

len: 15
d_gene: TRBD1
v_gene: TRBV5-1
j_gene: TRBJ2-3
abundance: .
CDR3aa: CASSIGTGGADTQYF
CDR3nt: TGCGCCAGCAGCATAGGGACAGGGGGCGCAGATACGCAGTATTTT

len: 16
d_gene: TRBD2
v_gene: TRBV12-3/TRBV12-4
j_gene: TRBJ2-1
abundance: many
CDR3aa: CASSPGLADLRGEQFF
CDR3nt: TGTGCCAGCAGTCCGGGACTAGCGGACCTCCGGGGTGAGCAGTTCTTC

len: 15
d_gene: TRBD2
v_gene: TRBV6-1
j_gene: TRBJ2-1
abundance: many
CDR3aa: CASRISGGGYNEQFF
CDR3nt: TGTGCCAGCAGGATTAGCGGGGGGGGTTACAATGAGCAGTTCTTC

len: 14
d_gene: .
v_gene: TRBV5-1
j_gene: TRBJ2-5
abundance: few
CDR3aa: CASSRRQAQETQYF
CDR3nt: TGCGCCAGCAGCAGGAGACAGGCTCAAGAGACCCAGTACTTC

len: 15
d_gene: TRBD2
v_gene: TRBV27
j_gene: TRBJ2-1
abundance: .
CDR3aa: CASSFAGGLGNEQFF
CDR3nt: TGTGCCAGCAGTTTTGCGGGAGGCCTTGGCAATGAGCAGTTCTTC

len: 9
d_gene: .
v_gene: TRBV6-6
j_gene: TRBJ1-2
abundance: .
CDR3aa: CASSYRGSF
CDR3nt: TGTGCCAGCAGTTACCGTGGCAGCTTC

len: 15
d_gene: .
v_gene: TRBV10-3
j_gene: TRBJ1-5
abundance: few
CDR3aa: CATALHRNSNQPQHF
CDR3nt: TGTGCCACCGCCTTGCACAGGAATAGCAATCAGCCCCAGCATTTT

len: 15
d_gene: TRBD1
v_gene: TRBV20-1
j_gene: TRBJ2-7
abundance: .
CDR3aa: CSARETGTGLYEQYF
CDR3nt: TGCAGTGCTAGAGAGACCGGGACAGGTCTCTACGAGCAGTACTTC

len: 17
d_gene: TRBD2
v_gene: TRBV7-8
j_gene: TRBJ2-1
abundance: few
CDR3aa: CASSPAGGRSSYNEQFF
CDR3nt: TGTGCCAGCAGCCCCGCCGGCGGGAGATCCTCCTACAATGAGCAGTTCTTC

len: 16
d_gene: .
v_gene: TRBV20-1
j_gene: TRBJ2-3
abundance: .
CDR3aa: CSARAPLQTSTDTQYF
CDR3nt: TGCAGTGCTCGCGCGCCCTTACAGACTAGCACAGATACGCAGTATTTT

len: 13
d_gene: .
v_gene: TRBV19
j_gene: TRBJ2-7
abundance: few
CDR3aa: CASSIGTSYEQYF
CDR3nt: TGTGCCAGTAGTATTGGGACCTCCTACGAGCAGTACTTC

len: 13
d_gene: .
v_gene: TRBV5-6
j_gene: TRBJ2-7
abundance: many
CDR3aa: CASSLRGTNEQYF
CDR3nt: TGTGCCAGCAGCTTGCGCGGAACCAACGAGCAGTACTTC

len: 17
d_gene: .
v_gene: TRBV21-1
j_gene: TRBJ2-1
abundance: few
CDR3aa: CASSKRLTGEICDEQFF
CDR3nt: TGTGCCAGCAGCAAAAGATTGACAGGGGAGATCTGCGATGAGCAGTTCTTC

len: 12
d_gene: TRBD1
v_gene: TRBV5-6
j_gene: TRBJ1-1
abundance: few
CDR3aa: CASSKQGIGAFF
CDR3nt: TGTGCCAGCAGTAAACAGGGGATAGGAGCTTTCTTT

len: 13
d_gene: .
v_gene: TRBV28
j_gene: TRBJ1-5
abundance: .
CDR3aa: CASSLLINQPQHF
CDR3nt: TGTGCCAGCAGTTTACTGATCAATCAGCCCCAGCATTTT

len: 15
d_gene: .
v_gene: TRBV20-1
j_gene: TRBJ2-7
abundance: few
CDR3aa: CSAGSLGVGSYEQYF
CDR3nt: TGCAGTGCTGGATCACTTGGCGTCGGGTCCTACGAGCAGTACTTC

len: 14
d_gene: .
v_gene: TRBV12-3/TRBV12-4
j_gene: TRBJ2-5
abundance: many
CDR3aa: CASSPLFLEETQYF
CDR3nt: TGTGCCAGCAGTCCCCTCTTTCTAGAAGAGACCCAGTACTTC

len: 14
d_gene: .
v_gene: TRBV7-9
j_gene: TRBJ2-3
abundance: .
CDR3aa: CASSSLQGRDTQYF
CDR3nt: TGTGCCAGCAGCTCGCTACAGGGAAGAGATACGCAGTATTTT

len: 17
d_gene: TRBD2
v_gene: TRBV5-5
j_gene: TRBJ2-7
abundance: few
CDR3aa: CASSFWGGERGSYEQYF
CDR3nt: TGTGCCAGCAGCTTTTGGGGTGGCGAGCGGGGAAGCTACGAGCAGTACTTC

len: 14
d_gene: TRBD2
v_gene: TRBV19
j_gene: TRBJ2-7
abundance: .
CDR3aa: CASSQRGELYEQYF
CDR3nt: TGTGCCAGTAGCCAGCGGGGGGAACTTTACGAGCAGTACTTC

len: 14
d_gene: .
v_gene: TRBV5-1
j_gene: TRBJ2-7
abundance: many
CDR3aa: CASSPGPDSYEQYF
CDR3nt: TGCGCCAGCAGCCCCGGGCCCGACTCCTACGAGCAGTACTTC

len: 15
d_gene: TRBD2
v_gene: TRBV10-3
j_gene: TRBJ2-1
abundance: few
CDR3aa: CAISDGLAGANEQFF
CDR3nt: TGTGCCATCAGTGATGGGCTAGCGGGAGCCAATGAGCAGTTCTTC

len: 17
d_gene: .
v_gene: TRBV4-3
j_gene: TRBJ2-3
abundance: few
CDR3aa: CASSQGRYTTSTDTQYF
CDR3nt: TGCGCCAGCAGCCAAGGTCGATACACTACTAGCACAGATACGCAGTATTTT

len: 15
d_gene: .
v_gene: TRBV5-5
j_gene: TRBJ1-1
abundance: .
CDR3aa: CASRLSDTRNTEAFF
CDR3nt: TGTGCCAGCAGGTTGAGCGATACAAGAAACACTGAAGCTTTCTTT

len: 13
d_gene: .
v_gene: TRBV9
j_gene: TRBJ2-7
abundance: few
CDR3aa: CASSVRGWDEQYF
CDR3nt: TGTGCCAGCAGCGTACGTGGTTGGGACGAGCAGTACTTC

len: 15
d_gene: .
v_gene: TRBV14
j_gene: TRBJ1-3
abundance: many
CDR3aa: CASSLSLYSGNTIYF
CDR3nt: TGTGCCAGCAGCCTATCCCTCTACTCTGGAAACACCATATATTTT

len: 13
d_gene: TRBD1
v_gene: TRBV5-6
j_gene: TRBJ2-7
abundance: many
CDR3aa: CASSHTGGVEQYF
CDR3nt: TGTGCCAGCAGCCACACAGGGGGCGTTGAGCAGTACTTC

len: 15
d_gene: .
v_gene: TRBV28
j_gene: TRBJ2-2
abundance: .
CDR3aa: CASSLPGTAIGELFF
CDR3nt: TGTGCCAGCAGTTTACCCGGGACGGCGATCGGGGAGCTGTTTTTT

len: 15
d_gene: TRBD1
v_gene: TRBV12-3/TRBV12-4
j_gene: TRBJ1-6
abundance: few
CDR3aa: CASSPGDRGGSPLHF
CDR3nt: TGTGCCAGCAGTCCCGGGGACAGGGGCGGTTCACCCCTCCACTTT

len: 15
d_gene: .
v_gene: TRBV7-8
j_gene: TRBJ1-1
abundance: .
CDR3aa: CASSYRDFQGTEAFF
CDR3nt: TGTGCCAGCAGCTACCGGGACTTCCAGGGCACTGAAGCTTTCTTT

len: 13
d_gene: .
v_gene: TRBV7-8
j_gene: TRBJ2-1
abundance: few
CDR3aa: CASSREAGLEQFF
CDR3nt: TGTGCCAGCAGTCGAGAGGCAGGGTTGGAGCAGTTCTTC

len: 14
d_gene: .
v_gene: TRBV20-1
j_gene: TRBJ1-5
abundance: .
CDR3aa: CSAESSVGNQPQHF
CDR3nt: TGCAGTGCCGAGAGCTCGGTTGGGAATCAGCCCCAGCATTTT

len: 14
d_gene: .
v_gene: TRBV2
j_gene: TRBJ1-1
abundance: few
CDR3aa: CASSPRGGLSEAFF
CDR3nt: TGTGCCAGCAGTCCCCGAGGGGGATTGTCTGAAGCTTTCTTT

len: 13
d_gene: .
v_gene: TRBV20-1
j_gene: TRBJ1-3
abundance: many
CDR3aa: CSARARGENTIYF
CDR3nt: TGCAGTGCTAGAGCCAGGGGAGAAAACACCATATATTTT

len: 11
d_gene: .
v_gene: TRBV10-3
j_gene: TRBJ1-1
abundance: .
CDR3aa: CAGGSNTEAFF
CDR3nt: TGTGCCGGGGGTTCGAACACTGAAGCTTTCTTT

len: 13
d_gene: .
v_gene: TRBV21-1
j_gene: TRBJ2-2
abundance: .
CDR3aa: CASFEGYTGELFF
CDR3nt: TGTGCCAGCTTTGAGGGGTACACCGGGGAGCTGTTTTTT

len: 16
d_gene: TRBD1
v_gene: TRBV30
j_gene: TRBJ1-6
abundance: .
CDR3aa: CAWSLRQGRSNSPLHF
CDR3nt: TGTGCCTGGAGCCTAAGACAGGGGAGGTCGAATTCACCCCTCCACTTT

len: 15
d_gene: .
v_gene: TRBV6-5
j_gene: TRBJ2-3
abundance: .
CDR3aa: CASSYRRLNTDTQYF
CDR3nt: TGTGCCAGCAGTTACAGGCGCTTAAACACAGATACGCAGTATTTT

len: 15
d_gene: .
v_gene: TRBV28
j_gene: TRBJ2-3
abundance: .
CDR3aa: CASSLWGTSTDTQYF
CDR3nt: TGTGCCAGCAGTTTATGGGGGACTAGCACAGATACGCAGTATTTT

len: 10
d_gene: .
v_gene: TRBV20-1
j_gene: TRBJ2-1
abundance: many
CDR3aa: CSAQFNEQFF
CDR3nt: TGCAGTGCCCAGTTCAATGAGCAGTTCTTC

len: 14
d_gene: .
v_gene: TRBV20-1
j_gene: TRBJ1-1
abundance: many
CDR3aa: CSARAQRMNTEAFF
CDR3nt: TGCAGTGCTAGAGCCCAGCGCATGAACACTGAAGCTTTCTTT

len: 16
d_gene: .
v_gene: TRBV9
j_gene: TRBJ2-2
abundance: .
CDR3aa: CASSVAGAIRIGELFF
CDR3nt: TGTGCCAGCAGCGTAGCAGGGGCCATACGTATCGGGGAGCTGTTTTTT

len: 14
d_gene: TRBD1
v_gene: TRBV3-1
j_gene: TRBJ2-2
abundance: .
CDR3aa: CASSQGQATGELFF
CDR3nt: TGTGCCAGCAGCCAGGGACAGGCCACCGGGGAGCTGTTTTTT

len: 11
d_gene: .
v_gene: TRBV20-1
j_gene: TRBJ2-1
abundance: few
CDR3aa: CSASPNNEQFF
CDR3nt: TGCAGTGCTAGCCCCAACAATGAGCAGTTCTTC

len: 15
d_gene: .
v_gene: TRBV7-2
j_gene: TRBJ2-7
abundance: few
CDR3aa: CASSLQQGRPYEQYF
CDR3nt: TGTGCCAGCAGCTTACAGCAGGGTCGACCCTACGAGCAGTACTTC

len: 14
d_gene: .
v_gene: TRBV4-3
j_gene: TRBJ2-7
abundance: few
CDR3aa: CASSQSWTPDEQYF
CDR3nt: TGCGCCAGCAGCCAAAGCTGGACTCCTGACGAGCAGTACTTC

len: 19
d_gene: TRBD2
v_gene: TRBV4-3
j_gene: TRBJ2-2
abundance: few
CDR3aa: CASSPNLQREVSNTGELFF
CDR3nt: TGCGCCAGCAGCCCCAACCTCCAGCGGGAGGTTTCGAACACCGGGGAGCTGTTTTTT

len: 17
d_gene: .
v_gene: TRBV21-1
j_gene: TRBJ2-1
abundance: few
CDR3aa: CASSKVVSGRARGEQFF
CDR3nt: TGTGCCAGCAGCAAAGTGGTTAGCGGGAGGGCCCGGGGTGAGCAGTTCTTC

len: 16
d_gene: TRBD2
v_gene: TRBV7-9
j_gene: TRBJ2-5
abundance: many
CDR3aa: CASSSGLAGGSETQYF
CDR3nt: TGTGCCAGCAGCTCTGGACTAGCGGGAGGTTCTGAGACCCAGTACTTC

len: 15
d_gene: .
v_gene: TRBV19
j_gene: TRBJ1-5
abundance: .
CDR3aa: CASSIGGTGNQPQHF
CDR3nt: TGTGCCAGTAGTATAGGAGGTACTGGGAATCAGCCCCAGCATTTT

len: 15
d_gene: .
v_gene: TRBV18
j_gene: TRBJ1-4
abundance: few
CDR3aa: CASSPRTATNEKLFF
CDR3nt: TGTGCCAGCTCACCCCGGACAGCAACTAATGAAAAACTGTTTTTT

len: 14
d_gene: TRBD2
v_gene: TRBV25-1
j_gene: TRBJ2-1
abundance: few
CDR3aa: CASSLSGSRDEQFF
CDR3nt: TGTGCCAGCAGCCTTAGCGGGAGTCGGGATGAGCAGTTCTTC

len: 15
d_gene: TRBD1
v_gene: TRBV7-9
j_gene: TRBJ2-2
abundance: .
CDR3aa: CASSIQGGNTGELFF
CDR3nt: TGTGCCAGCAGCATACAGGGGGGGAACACCGGGGAGCTGTTTTTT

len: 12
d_gene: .
v_gene: TRBV5-8
j_gene: TRBJ2-3
abundance: many
CDR3aa: CASSPDRDTQYF
CDR3nt: TGTGCCAGCAGCCCGGACCGAGATACGCAGTATTTT

len: 14
d_gene: .
v_gene: TRBV20-1
j_gene: TRBJ2-7
abundance: few
CDR3aa: CSALSRAGPYEQYF
CDR3nt: TGCAGTGCACTATCCCGCGCAGGGCCCTACGAGCAGTACTTC

len: 12
d_gene: TRBD1
v_gene: TRBV19
j_gene: TRBJ1-2
abundance: few
CDR3aa: CAAGTGVYGYTF
CDR3nt: TGTGCGGCCGGGACAGGGGTCTATGGCTACACCTTC

len: 13
d_gene: .
v_gene: TRBV28
j_gene: TRBJ2-1
abundance: .
CDR3aa: CASKVLGINEQFF
CDR3nt: TGTGCCAGCAAGGTTTTGGGGATTAATGAGCAGTTCTTC

len: 12
d_gene: .
v_gene: TRBV29-1
j_gene: TRBJ1-1
abundance: many
CDR3aa: CSVPDSATEAFF
CDR3nt: TGCAGCGTTCCTGACAGCGCCACTGAAGCTTTCTTT

len: 17
d_gene: TRBD1
v_gene: TRBV5-6
j_gene: TRBJ2-5
abundance: .
CDR3aa: CASSPGLRGQTQETQYF
CDR3nt: TGTGCCAGCAGCCCCGGGCTCCGGGGACAGACCCAAGAGACCCAGTACTTC

len: 15
d_gene: TRBD2
v_gene: TRBV7-2
j_gene: TRBJ2-2
abundance: few
CDR3aa: CASRGGMQNTGELFF
CDR3nt: TGTGCCAGCAGGGGGGGGATGCAGAACACCGGGGAGCTGTTTTTT